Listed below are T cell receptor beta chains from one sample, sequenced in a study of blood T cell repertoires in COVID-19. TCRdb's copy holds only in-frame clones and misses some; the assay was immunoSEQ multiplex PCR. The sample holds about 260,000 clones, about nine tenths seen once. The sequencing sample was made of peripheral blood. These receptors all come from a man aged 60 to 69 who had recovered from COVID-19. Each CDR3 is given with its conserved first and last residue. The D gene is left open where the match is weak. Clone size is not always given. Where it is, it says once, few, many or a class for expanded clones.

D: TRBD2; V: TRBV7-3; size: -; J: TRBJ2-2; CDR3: CASQTGGNTGELFF; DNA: TGTGCCAGCCAAACGGGGGGGAACACCGGGGAGCTGTTTTTT
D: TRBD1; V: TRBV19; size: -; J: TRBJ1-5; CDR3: CASSPGQGLSNQPQHF; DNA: TGTGCCAGTAGTCCGGGACAGGGTTTGAGCAATCAGCCCCAGCATTTT
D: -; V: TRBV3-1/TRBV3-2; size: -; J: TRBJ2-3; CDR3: CASSPFGPSSTDTQYF; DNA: TGTGCCAGCAGCCCCTTTGGGCCGTCTAGCACAGATACGCAGTATTTT
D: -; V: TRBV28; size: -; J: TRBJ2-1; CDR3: CASSSQARPSDNEQFF; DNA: TGTGCCAGCAGTTCCCAAGCCCGCCCTAGCGACAATGAGCAGTTCTTC
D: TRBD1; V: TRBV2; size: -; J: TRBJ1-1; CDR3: CASRAGQGVAEAFF; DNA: TGTGCCAGCAGGGCAGGACAGGGGGTCGCTGAAGCTTTCTTT
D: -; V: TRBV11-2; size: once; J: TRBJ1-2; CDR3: CASSLGMTYGYTF; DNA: TGTGCCAGCAGCCTCGGTATGACTTATGGCTACACCTTC
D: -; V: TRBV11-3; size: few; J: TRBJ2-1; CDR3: CASSLGRGKGDNEQFF; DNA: TGTGCCAGCAGCTTAGGAAGAGGGAAGGGTGACAATGAGCAGTTCTTC
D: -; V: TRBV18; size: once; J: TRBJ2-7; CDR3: CASSRAGGTPYEQYF; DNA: TGTGCCAGCTCACGCGCGGGCGGCACCCCCTACGAGCAGTACTTC
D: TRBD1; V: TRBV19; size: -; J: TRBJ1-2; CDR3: CASDKTTGGSYGYTF; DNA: TGTGCCAGTGACAAAACGACAGGGGGCTCCTATGGCTACACCTTC
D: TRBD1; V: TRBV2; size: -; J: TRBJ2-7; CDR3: CASSGTGIGEQYF; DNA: TGTGCCAGCAGCGGGACAGGGATCGGCGAGCAGTACTTC
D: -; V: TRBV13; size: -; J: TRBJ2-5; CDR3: CASSLRTIQETQYF; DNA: TGTGCCAGCAGCCTCCGGACTATCCAAGAGACCCAGTACTTC
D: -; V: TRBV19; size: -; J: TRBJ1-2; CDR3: CASSIGRSGYTF; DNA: TGTGCCAGTAGTATAGGTCGGAGTGGCTACACCTTC
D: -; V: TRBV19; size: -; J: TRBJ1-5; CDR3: CASSMARTGNQPQHF; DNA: TGTGCCAGTAGTATGGCCAGGACAGGCAATCAGCCCCAGCATTTT
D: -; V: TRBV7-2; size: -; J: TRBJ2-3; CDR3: CASSLASRSADTQYF; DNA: TGTGCCAGCAGCTTAGCTAGCCGGAGCGCAGATACGCAGTATTTT
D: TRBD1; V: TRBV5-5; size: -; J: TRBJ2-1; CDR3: CASSPRTGPYNEQFF; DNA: TGTGCCAGCAGTCCTAGGACAGGGCCTTACAATGAGCAGTTCTTC
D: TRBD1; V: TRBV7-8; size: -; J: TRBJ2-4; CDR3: CASSQRADRVNIQYF; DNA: TGTGCCAGCAGCCAACGGGCTGACAGGGTAAACATTCAGTACTTC
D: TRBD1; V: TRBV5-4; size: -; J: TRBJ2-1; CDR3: CASSFSGTGGFHEQFF; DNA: TGTGCCAGCAGCTTCTCCGGGACAGGGGGATTCCATGAGCAGTTCTTC
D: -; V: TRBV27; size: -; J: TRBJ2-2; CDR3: CASSWRGHPDTGELFF; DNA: TGTGCCAGCAGTTGGAGGGGTCACCCGGACACCGGGGAGCTGTTTTTT
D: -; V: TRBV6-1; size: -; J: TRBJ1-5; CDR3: CASSELGSNQPQHF; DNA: TGTGCCAGCAGTGAACTAGGTAGCAATCAGCCCCAGCATTTT
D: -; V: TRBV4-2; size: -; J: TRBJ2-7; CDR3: CASSQDAEYEQYF; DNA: TGTGCCAGCAGCCAAGATGCGGAGTACGAGCAGTACTTC
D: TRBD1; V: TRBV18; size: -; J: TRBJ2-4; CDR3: CASSPNSGGRSKNIQYF; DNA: TGTGCCAGCTCACCAAATTCAGGGGGCAGATCCAAAAACATTCAGTACTTC
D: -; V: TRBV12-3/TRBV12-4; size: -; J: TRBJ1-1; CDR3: CASSDRWSSGAFF; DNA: TGTGCCAGCAGCGACAGGTGGTCCTCGGGAGCTTTCTTT
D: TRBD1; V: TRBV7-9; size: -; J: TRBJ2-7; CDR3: CASSPRSGTGDYEQYF; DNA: TGTGCCAGCAGCCCGCGGTCCGGGACAGGAGACTACGAGCAGTACTTC
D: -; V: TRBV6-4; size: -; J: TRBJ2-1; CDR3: CASSETGSSYNEQFF; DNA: TGTGCCAGCAGTGAAACAGGGAGCTCCTACAATGAGCAGTTCTTC
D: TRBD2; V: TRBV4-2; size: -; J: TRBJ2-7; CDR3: CASSQDRGGASYEQYF; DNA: TGTGCCAGCAGCCAAGATCGCGGGGGGGCCTCGTACGAGCAGTACTTC
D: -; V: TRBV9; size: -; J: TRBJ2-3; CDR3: CASSVEPRGSTDTQYF; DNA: TGTGCCAGCAGCGTAGAGCCCCGGGGGAGCACAGATACGCAGTATTTT
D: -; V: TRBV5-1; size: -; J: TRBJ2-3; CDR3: CASSLRGVSTDTQYF; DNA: TGCGCCAGCAGCTTGCGCGGAGTTAGCACAGATACGCAGTATTTT
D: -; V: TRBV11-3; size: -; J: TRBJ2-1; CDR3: CASAGQGALEQFF; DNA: TGTGCCAGCGCCGGTCAAGGGGCGCTCGAGCAGTTCTTC
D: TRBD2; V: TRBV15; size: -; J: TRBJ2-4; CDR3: CATSRGGGSKNIQYF; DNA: TGTGCCACCAGCAGAGGCGGGGGGTCCAAAAACATTCAGTACTTC
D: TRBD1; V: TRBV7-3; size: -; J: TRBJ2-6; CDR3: CASSSPDRVFTSGANVLTF; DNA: TGTGCCAGCAGCTCTCCGGACAGGGTTTTTACTTCTGGGGCCAACGTCCTGACTTTC
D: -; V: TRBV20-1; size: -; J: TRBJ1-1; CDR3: CSARGSDRAFF; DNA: TGCAGTGCTAGAGGATCGGACAGAGCTTTCTTT
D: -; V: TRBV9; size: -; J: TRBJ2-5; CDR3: CASSPEGTAVRGTQYF; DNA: TGTGCCAGCAGCCCCGAGGGAACAGCGGTGAGAGGGACCCAGTACTTC
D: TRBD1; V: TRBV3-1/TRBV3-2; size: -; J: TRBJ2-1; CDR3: CASSQEWGTGSYNEQFF; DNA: TGTGCCAGCAGCCAAGAATGGGGGACAGGGTCCTACAATGAGCAGTTCTTC
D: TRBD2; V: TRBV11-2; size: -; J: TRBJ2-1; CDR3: CASSWGLAGGRYNEQFF; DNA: TGTGCCAGCAGCTGGGGACTAGCGGGGGGGCGGTACAATGAGCAGTTCTTC
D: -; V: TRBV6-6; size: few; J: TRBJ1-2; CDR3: CASSGQTALYGYTF; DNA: TGTGCCAGCAGTGGTCAGACAGCTCTCTATGGCTACACCTTC
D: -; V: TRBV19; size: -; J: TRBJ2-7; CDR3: CASSIARDPYEQYF; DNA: TGTGCCAGTAGTATCGCCCGGGATCCCTACGAGCAGTACTTC
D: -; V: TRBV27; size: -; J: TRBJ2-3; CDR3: CASSFSGEDTQYF; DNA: TGTGCCAGCAGTTTTTCGGGGGAAGATACGCAGTATTTT
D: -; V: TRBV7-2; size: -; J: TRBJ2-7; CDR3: CASSLVGTPYEQYF; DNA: TGTGCCAGCAGCTTAGTAGGGACACCCTACGAGCAGTACTTC
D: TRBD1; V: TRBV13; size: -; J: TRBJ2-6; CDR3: CASSFLGQAVSGANVLTF; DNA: TGTGCCAGCAGCTTCCTTGGACAGGCGGTCTCTGGGGCCAACGTCCTGACTTTC
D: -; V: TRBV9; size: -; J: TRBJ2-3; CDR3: CASSVVLDTQYF; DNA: TGTGCCAGCAGCGTCGTGTTAGATACGCAGTATTTT
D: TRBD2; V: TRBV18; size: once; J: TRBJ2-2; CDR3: CASSPLGLAGITGELFF; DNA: TGTGCCAGCTCACCATTAGGACTAGCGGGGATCACCGGGGAGCTGTTTTTT
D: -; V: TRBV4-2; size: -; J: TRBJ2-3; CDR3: CASSQEPSRDTQYF; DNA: TGTGCCAGCAGCCAAGAGCCTAGCCGGGATACGCAGTATTTT
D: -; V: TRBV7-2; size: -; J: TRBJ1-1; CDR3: CASSSHEALGNTEAFF; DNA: TGTGCCAGCAGCTCCCACGAGGCCCTAGGGAACACTGAAGCTTTCTTT
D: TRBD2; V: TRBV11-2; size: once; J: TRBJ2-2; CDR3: CASSGFWGGNGELFF; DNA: TGTGCCAGCAGCGGCTTTTGGGGAGGGAACGGGGAGCTGTTTTTT
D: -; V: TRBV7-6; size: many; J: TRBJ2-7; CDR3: CASSSKGAHPYEQYF; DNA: TGTGCCAGCAGCTCAAAAGGGGCCCATCCCTACGAGCAGTACTTC
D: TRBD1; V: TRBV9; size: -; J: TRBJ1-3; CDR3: CASSVETGYSSGNTIYF; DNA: TGTGCCAGCAGCGTAGAGACAGGGTATAGTTCCGGAAACACCATATATTTT
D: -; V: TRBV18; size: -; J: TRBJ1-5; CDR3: CASSPGHSSSNQPQHF; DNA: TGTGCCAGCTCACCAGGACACTCCTCAAGCAATCAGCCCCAGCATTTT
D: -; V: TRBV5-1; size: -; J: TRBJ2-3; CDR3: CASSTQSSSDTQYF; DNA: TGCGCCAGCAGCACCCAGTCTAGCTCAGATACGCAGTATTTT
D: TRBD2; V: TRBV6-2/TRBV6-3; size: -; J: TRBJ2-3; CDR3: CASSYLAGDRDTQYF; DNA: TGTGCCAGCAGTTACCTAGCGGGGGACCGAGATACGCAGTATTTT
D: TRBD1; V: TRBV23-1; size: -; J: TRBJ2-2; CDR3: CASSPGTGGKLGTGELFF; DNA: TGCGCCAGCAGTCCTGGGACAGGGGGGAAATTGGGTACCGGGGAGCTGTTTTTT
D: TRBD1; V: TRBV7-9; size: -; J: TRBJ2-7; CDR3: CASSLGTGIGFEQYF; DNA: TGTGCCAGCAGCTTAGGGACAGGGATAGGGTTCGAGCAGTACTTC